This TCR beta chain was profiled in a study of cytomegalovirus exposure and HLA in healthy donors. The CDR3 contains 13 residues. The V gene lost 4 bases and the J gene lost 0 bases, with 5 bases spanning the gap. Germline CDR1 is SGDLS and CDR2 is YYNGEE. A note on this clone: The antigen remains undetermined.

General observations from the study: A subsequent analysis found that TCR clusters from the first cohort also tended to co-occur in the 90 to 150 validation repertoires, with about 94% of cluster scores above 0. The authors enumerated over 150 TCR beta chains as linked to cytomegalovirus.

Repertoires were generated with immunoSEQ multiplex PCR, while TCRdb's copy carries only in-frame clones and drops some. This sample has about 140,000 clones; approximately 80% occur once, and the top ten carry 30%. The donors formed part of the approximately 120-subject validation cohort, distinct from the approximately 670-subject first cohort. The sequenced material came from PBMCs. This TCR derives from a young man in good health and CMV-seropositive. The rearrangement links TRBV9 to TRBJ1-3; D is unclear. CDR3 bases: TGTGCCAGCAGCTCCGGCTCTGGAAACACCATATATTTT. Amino acids: CASSSGSGNTIYF.